Detailed here is one T cell receptor beta chain. The antigen is undetermined. The source of the sample is a study of vaccination and CD4 T cells after COVID-19. This CDR3 contains 18 residues. V was trimmed by 3 bases and J by 1 base, leaving 22 bases between them. In germline, CDR1 is SGHDT, CDR2 YYEEEE. Researchers used the Oncomine TCR Beta short-read assay to sequence DNA from cultured CD4+ T cells. Each CDR3 protein gets one entry after TCRdb re-called the PCR reads with MiXCR. The table includes around 16,000 distinct CDR3 sequences, roughly 73% detected once. Noted treatment: approximately nine-day PBMC culture with coronavirus spike peptide pools or control peptides (ViraFEST assay). ViraFEST relied on peptide pools to expand antigen-specific T cells; the TCRs were sequenced afterward.

What was sequenced was CD4+ T cells from blood, cultured in vitro. V gene TRBV5-6 combines with J gene TRBJ1-1, with D tentatively TRBD1 (5 bases). This clonotype was obtained from a human donor who had recovered from COVID-19. The CDR3 is CASSSLGGDQGRNTEAFF. The CDR3 DNA sequence: TGTGCCAGCAGCTCATTGGGGGGGGACCAGGGACGGAACACTGAAGCTTTCTTT.